This passage covers 18 T cell receptor beta chains from one sample sequenced in a study of cytomegalovirus exposure and HLA in healthy donors. PCR used 60 Vbeta primers and 13 Jbeta primers. Sequencing was performed with immunoSEQ multiplex PCR; in TCRdb, only in-frame clones are kept and a portion is missing. The sample lists roughly 90,000 clones; around 82% were seen once. Sequenced material: PBMCs. The receptors were gathered from a man aged 18 to 30 in good health and CMV-seronegative.

The chain couples TRBV29-1 to TRBJ2-6; TRBD2 is a possible D gene (7 bases). The germline V and J ends were trimmed by 7 bases and 0 bases, with 22 bases remaining between them. Germline V gives CDR1 SQVTM, CDR2 ANQGSEA. The CDR3 is 18 amino acids. The CDR3 is CSALPRGGEISGANVLTF. CDR3 DNA: TGCAGCGCCCTCCCGAGGGGGGGGGAGATCTCTGGGGCCAACGTCCTGACTTTC. The entire variable domain, with the rest obtained from reference TRBV29-1 and TRBJ2-6, is as follows: SAVISQKPSRDICQRGTSLTIQCQVDSQVTMMFWYRQQPGQSLTLIATANQGSEATYESGFVIDKFPISRPNLTFSTLTVSNMSPEDSSIYLCSALPRGGEISGANVLTFGAGSRLTVL.

V is TRBV7-2 and J is TRBJ1-6, with D unclear. CDR1 SGHTA and CDR2 FQGNSA come from the germline V gene. V lost 1 base to trimming and J lost 8 bases, with 3 bases between them. There are 12 residues in the CDR3. The chain's CDR3 is CASSLVYSPLHF. DNA for the CDR3: TGTGCCAGCAGCTTAGTCTATTCACCCCTCCACTTT.

DNA of the CDR3: TGTGCCAGCAGTTTGTCGGCAGGGGGCTTCACTGAAGCTTTCTTT. Translating it yields CASSLSAGGFTEAFF. The rearrangement links TRBV27 to TRBJ1-1; 8 bases line up with TRBD1. The CDR3 is 15 residues long. The V gene's germline CDR1 is MNHEY and CDR2 SMNVEV (reference sequence). V lost 3 bases to trimming and J lost 4 bases; unmatched junction nucleotides: 7.

The rearrangement uses TRBV29-1 and TRBJ2-3; 12 bases map to TRBD2. There are 15 residues in the CDR3. CDR1 and CDR2 from the germline V gene are SQVTM and ANQGSEA. V trimming: 6 bases; J trimming: 2 bases; junction bases outside the gene matches: 6. The CDR3 DNA is TGCAGCGTGACCGCTAGCGGGGGGGCCACAGATACGCAGTATTTT. Its translation is CSVTASGGATDTQYF.

V is TRBV9 and J is TRBJ1-4, with D unclear. In germline, CDR1 is SGDLS, CDR2 YYNGEE. The CDR3 has 15 amino acids. V gave up 1 base and J gave up 5 bases, with 12 bases separating them. CDR3 amino acids: CASSVSGSPNEKLFF. The CDR3, as DNA: TGTGCCAGCAGCGTATCGGGGTCCCCAAATGAAAAACTGTTTTTT.

This chain links TRBV6-5 with TRBJ2-1; D perhaps matches TRBD2 (6 bases). The CDR3 spans 15 residues. Germline CDR1 MNHEY, CDR2 SVGAGI. Trimming took off 6 bases at V and 10 bases at J, with 22 bases between the two ends. In DNA form, the CDR3 reads TGTGCCAGCAGGGGGGTTGGCGGGGATTCGGGGGAGCAGTTCTTC. It translates to CASRGVGGDSGEQFF.

The gene calls are TRBV29-1 and TRBJ2-2; no clear D. Germline CDR1 is SQVTM and CDR2 is ANQGSEA. Between the trimmed V and J ends, which lost 6 bases and 3 bases, there was a span of 8 bases. The CDR3 consists of 12 residues. CDR3 in amino acids: CSVNTYTGELFF. In DNA form, the CDR3 reads TGCAGCGTCAACACCTACACCGGGGAGCTGTTTTTT.

The chain recombines TRBV4-1 with TRBJ1-1; D is perhaps TRBD1 (6 bases). This CDR3 is built from 16 residues. Germline values: CDR1 MGHRA, CDR2 YSYEKL. Trimming removed 3 bases from V and 3 bases from J, with 17 bases in between. The CDR3 DNA reads TGCGCCAGCAGCCAGGGGTACAGGGTGTGGGACACTGAAGCTTTCTTT. Residues: CASSQGYRVWDTEAFF.

The chain links TRBV6-1 to TRBJ1-1; no clear D. CDR1 is MNHNS and CDR2 is SASEGT in the germline V gene. The CDR3 spans 13 residues. The V end was cut by 1 base, the J end by 6 bases, with 9 bases between. The CDR3 loop is CASSEGGYPEAFF. CDR3 coding DNA: TGTGCCAGCAGTGAAGGAGGGTATCCTGAAGCTTTCTTT.

This chain joins TRBV5-1 and TRBJ2-2; D remains unclear. Germline V gene data show CDR1 as SGHRS and CDR2 as YFSETQ. The CDR3 has 15 residues. Trimming removed 2 bases at V and 0 bases at J, with 8 bases between. The CDR3 spells CASSFLQTNTGELFF. In DNA, the CDR3 is TGCGCCAGCAGCTTCTTACAGACGAACACCGGGGAGCTGTTTTTT.

The V and J genes are TRBV5-6 and TRBJ2-3; D may be TRBD1 (7 bases). CDR1 is SGHDT, CDR2 YYEEEE, per germline. The CDR3 loop spans 13 amino acids. Trimming took 4 bases from V and 4 from J, leaving 10 bases between them. The CDR3 nucleotides read TGTGCCAGCAGCCGGGGGACAGCAGATACGCAGTATTTT. Amino acid sequence: CASSRGTADTQYF.

V and J are TRBV5-6 and TRBJ2-7; 7 positions agree with TRBD2. V lost 0 bases, J lost 0 bases, and 3 bases stayed unmatched. The CDR3 runs 15 residues. Germline CDR1 SGHDT, CDR2 YYEEEE. Written as DNA, the CDR3 is TGTGCCAGCAGCTTGGCCGGGAGGAGCTCCTACGAGCAGTACTTC. This codes for CASSLAGRSSYEQYF.

The sample holds one count of this clone. The gene calls are TRBV5-1 and TRBJ1-2; 7 nucleotides match TRBD1. J gave up 3 bases and V 4 bases, and 3 bases lay outside the gene matches. CDR3 length: 13 amino acids. Germline V gene lookup returns CDR1 SGHRS and CDR2 YFSETQ. The CDR3 region has the DNA TGCGCCAGCAGCCTAGGGGGCGACTATGGCTACACCTTC. Its translation: CASSLGGDYGYTF. Based on the CDR3 plus reference TRBV5-1 and TRBJ1-2, the full variable domain is KAGVTQTPRYLIKTRGQQVTLSCSPISGHRSVSWYQQTPGQGLQFLFEYFSETQRNKGNFPGRFSGRQFSNSRSEMNVSTLELGDSALYLCASSLGGDYGYTFGSGTRLTVV.

With respect to this clone: At one end the junction does not follow the germline gene, possibly because of a read error. The rearrangement uses TRBV7-9 and TRBJ2-7; 7 positions agree with TRBD1. CDR1 is SEHNR, CDR2 FQNEAQ, per germline (reference sequence). This CDR3 contains 15 residues. The chain's CDR3 is CSSSSYGTAYYEQYF. DNA for the CDR3: TGTTCCAGCAGCTCATACGGGACAGCTTACTACGAGCAGTACTTC.

The J gene is TRBJ2-2, the V gene TRBV9, with D maybe TRBD1 (6 bases). CDR1 and CDR2 from the germline V gene are SGDLS and YYNGEE. This CDR3 comprises 16 residues. V shed 4 bases and J shed 1 base, with 14 bases lying between them. CDR3 amino acids: CASSLKRQENTGELFF. CDR3 coding DNA: TGTGCCAGCAGCCTTAAACGACAGGAGAACACCGGGGAGCTGTTTTTT.

V and J are TRBV9 and TRBJ1-2, with 7 nucleotides matching TRBD1. J gave up 9 bases and V 3 bases, and 8 bases lay outside the gene matches. CDR1 is SGDLS, CDR2 YYNGEE, per germline. The CDR3 covers 13 residues. As DNA, the CDR3 is TGTGCCAGCAGCGCAGGACAGGTCGGCAGCTACACCTTC. It yields the protein CASSAGQVGSYTF.

V usage is TRBV5-1 and J usage is TRBJ2-5; D is perhaps TRBD1 (5 bases). The end of the DNA fits TRBJ2-7 better, so the J call may be wrong. Per germline, CDR1 SGHRS and CDR2 YFSETQ. The CDR3 is made up of 13 amino acids. The CDR3 DNA reads as TGCGCCAGCAGCTGGGCAGGGTCCTACGAGCAGTACTTC. Translated, it gives CASSWAGSYEQYF.

The rearrangement uses TRBV6-1 and TRBJ2-5; D is ambiguous. V was cut by 1 base and J by 5 bases, with 8 bases left in between. Germline assignment: CDR1 MNHNS and CDR2 SASEGT. The CDR3 runs to 13 residues. The CDR3 loop is CASSEGPWETQYF. As DNA, the CDR3 is TGTGCCAGCAGTGAAGGGCCCTGGGAGACCCAGTACTTC.